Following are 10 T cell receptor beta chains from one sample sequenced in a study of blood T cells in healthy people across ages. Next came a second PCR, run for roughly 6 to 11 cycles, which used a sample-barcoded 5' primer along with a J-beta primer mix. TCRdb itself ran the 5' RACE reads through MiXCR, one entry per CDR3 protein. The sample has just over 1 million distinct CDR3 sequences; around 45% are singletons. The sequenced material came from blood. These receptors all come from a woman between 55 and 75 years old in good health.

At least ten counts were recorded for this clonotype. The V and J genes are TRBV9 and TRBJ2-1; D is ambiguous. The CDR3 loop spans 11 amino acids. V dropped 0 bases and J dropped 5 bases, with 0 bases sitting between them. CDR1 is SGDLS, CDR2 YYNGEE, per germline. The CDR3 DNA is TGTGCCAGCAGCGTAGACAATGAGCAGTTCTTC. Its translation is CASSVDNEQFF.

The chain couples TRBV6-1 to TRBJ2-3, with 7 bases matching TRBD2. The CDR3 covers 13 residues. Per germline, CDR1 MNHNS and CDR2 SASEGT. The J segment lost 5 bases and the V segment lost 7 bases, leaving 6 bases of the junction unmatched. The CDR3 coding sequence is TGTGCCAGCATCGAAGGGAGGGGAGATACGCAGTATTTT. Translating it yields CASIEGRGDTQYF.

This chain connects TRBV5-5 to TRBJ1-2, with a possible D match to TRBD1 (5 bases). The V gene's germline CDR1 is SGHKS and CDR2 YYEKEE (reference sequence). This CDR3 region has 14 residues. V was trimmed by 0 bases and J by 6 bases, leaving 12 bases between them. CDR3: CASSLAGGRDGYTF. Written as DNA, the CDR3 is TGTGCCAGCAGCTTGGCGGGGGGAAGAGATGGCTACACCTTC.

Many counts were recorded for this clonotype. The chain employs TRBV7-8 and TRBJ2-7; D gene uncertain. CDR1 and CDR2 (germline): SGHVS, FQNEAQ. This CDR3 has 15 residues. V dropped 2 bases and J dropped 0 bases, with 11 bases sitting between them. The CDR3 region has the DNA TGTGCCAGCAGCTTAACCCGTACGAGCTCCTACGAGCAGTACTTC. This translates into CASSLTRTSSYEQYF.

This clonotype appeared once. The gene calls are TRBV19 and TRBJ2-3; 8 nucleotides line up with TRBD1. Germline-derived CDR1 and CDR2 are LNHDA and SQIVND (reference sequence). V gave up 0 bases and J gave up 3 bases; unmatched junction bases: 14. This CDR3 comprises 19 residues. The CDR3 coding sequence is TGTGCCAGTAGTATAGACTCCTCCTTGACAGGGGAAGAAACAGATACGCAGTATTTT. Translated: CASSIDSSLTGEETDTQYF. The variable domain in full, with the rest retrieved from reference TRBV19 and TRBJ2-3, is DGGITQSPKYLFRKEGQNVTLSCEQNLNHDAMYWYRQDPGQGLRLIYYSQIVNDFQKGDIAEGYSVSREKKESFPLTVTSAQKNPTAFYLCASSIDSSLTGEETDTQYFGPGTRLTVL.

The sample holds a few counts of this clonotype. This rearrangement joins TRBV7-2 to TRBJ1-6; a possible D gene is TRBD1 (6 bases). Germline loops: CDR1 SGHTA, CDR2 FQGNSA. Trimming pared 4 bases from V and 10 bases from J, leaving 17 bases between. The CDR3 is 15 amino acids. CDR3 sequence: CASSSWNRAVSPLHF. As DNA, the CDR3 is TGTGCCAGCAGCTCCTGGAACAGGGCGGTCTCACCCCTCCACTTT.

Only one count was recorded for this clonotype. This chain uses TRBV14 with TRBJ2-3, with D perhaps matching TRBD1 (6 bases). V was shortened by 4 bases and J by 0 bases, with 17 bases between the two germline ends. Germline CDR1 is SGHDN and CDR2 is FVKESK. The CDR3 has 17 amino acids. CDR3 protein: CASSPVGGVTSTDTQYF. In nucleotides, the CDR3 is TGTGCCAGCAGCCCCGTAGGGGGAGTGACTAGCACAGATACGCAGTATTTT. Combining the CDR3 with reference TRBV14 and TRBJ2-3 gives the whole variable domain EAGVTQFPSHSVIEKGQTVTLRCDPISGHDNLYWYRRVMGKEIKFLLHFVKESKQDESGMPNNRFLAERTGGTYSTLKVQPAELEDSGVYFCASSPVGGVTSTDTQYFGPGTRLTVL.

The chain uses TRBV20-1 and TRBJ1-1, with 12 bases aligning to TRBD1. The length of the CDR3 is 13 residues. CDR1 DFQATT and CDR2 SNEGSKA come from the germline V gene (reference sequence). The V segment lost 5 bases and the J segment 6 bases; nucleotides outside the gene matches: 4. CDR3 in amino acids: CSAPGQGAAEAFF. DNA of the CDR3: TGCAGTGCTCCGGGACAGGGGGCAGCTGAAGCTTTCTTT.

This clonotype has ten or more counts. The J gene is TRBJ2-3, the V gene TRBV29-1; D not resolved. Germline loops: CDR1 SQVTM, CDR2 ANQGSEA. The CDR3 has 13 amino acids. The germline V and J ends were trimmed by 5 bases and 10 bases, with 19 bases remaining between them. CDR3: CSVQTAAASAQYF. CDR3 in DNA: TGCAGCGTTCAAACGGCGGCAGCCTCCGCGCAGTATTTT.

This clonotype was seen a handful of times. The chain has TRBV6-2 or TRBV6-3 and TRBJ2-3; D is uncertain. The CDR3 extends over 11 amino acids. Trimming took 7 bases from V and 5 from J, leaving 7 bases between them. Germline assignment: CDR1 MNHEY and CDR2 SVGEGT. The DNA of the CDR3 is TGTGCCAGCACTACTATAGATACGCAGTATTTT. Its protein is CASTTIDTQYF.